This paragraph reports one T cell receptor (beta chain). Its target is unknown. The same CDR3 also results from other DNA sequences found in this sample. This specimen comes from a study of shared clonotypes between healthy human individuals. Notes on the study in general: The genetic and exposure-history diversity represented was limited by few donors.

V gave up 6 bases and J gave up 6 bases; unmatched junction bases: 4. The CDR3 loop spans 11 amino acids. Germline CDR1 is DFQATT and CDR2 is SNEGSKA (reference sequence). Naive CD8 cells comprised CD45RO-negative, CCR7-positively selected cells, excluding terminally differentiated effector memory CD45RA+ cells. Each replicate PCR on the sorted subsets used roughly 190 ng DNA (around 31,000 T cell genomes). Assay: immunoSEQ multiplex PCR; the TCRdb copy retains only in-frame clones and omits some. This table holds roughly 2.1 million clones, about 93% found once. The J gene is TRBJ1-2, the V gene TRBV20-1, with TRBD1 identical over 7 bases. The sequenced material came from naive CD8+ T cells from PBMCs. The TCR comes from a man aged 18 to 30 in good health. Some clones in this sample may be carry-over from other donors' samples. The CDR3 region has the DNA TGCAGTGCGCGAGGACAGGATGGCTACACCTTC. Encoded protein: CSARGQDGYTF.